This entry lists 4 T cell receptor beta chains sequenced from one sample in a study of CD4 T cells in relation to SARS-CoV-2 and coronaviruses. Unexposed donor CD4+ T cells date from about 2011-2018, before the COVID-19 pandemic. The cells were cultured for over eight days before CD4+ T cells were isolated. These receptors have no known antigen. Repertoires were generated with immunoSEQ multiplex PCR, while TCRdb's copy carries only in-frame clones and drops some. The sample includes 20,000 to 25,000 clones, around 70% of them seen just once. The sequencing sample was made of CD4+ T cells from PBMCs, cultured in vitro. The receptors derive from a human donor in good health.

The chain couples TRBV6-5 to TRBJ2-5; no reliable D call. Looked up from germline, CDR1 is MNHEY and CDR2 is SVGAGI. Trimming stripped 0 bases from V and 0 bases from J, with 8 bases between. CDR3 length: 15 amino acids. The CDR3 nucleotides are TGTGCCAGCAGTTACTCAGGCAGGTACCAAGAGACCCAGTACTTC. Its translation: CASSYSGRYQETQYF.

This sequence joins TRBV14 and TRBJ2-5; 8 bases are shared with TRBD2. The CDR3 consists of 13 residues. V was pared by 5 bases and J by 4 bases, with 3 bases of the junction left unmatched. The germline gives CDR1 SGHDN, CDR2 FVKESK. The CDR3 DNA sequence: TGTGCCAGCAGCGGACTAGCAGGAGAGACCCAGTACTTC. This sequence encodes CASSGLAGETQYF.

The CDR3 here is CASSRGLADTDTQYF. CDR3 bases: TGCGCCAGCAGCCGGGGACTAGCGGACACAGATACGCAGTATTTT. J is TRBJ2-3 and V is TRBV4-3; 11 nucleotides align to TRBD2. Germline CDR1 is LGHNA and CDR2 is YSLEER. CDR3 length: 15 amino acids. V was clipped by 4 bases and J by 2 bases; unmatched bases: 2.

In this sample, this clone turned up a few times. The chain combines TRBV7-9 with TRBJ1-4, with no clear D. CDR1 and CDR2 (germline): SEHNR, FQNEAQ (reference sequence). This CDR3 contains 13 residues. The germline V and J ends were trimmed by 6 bases and 8 bases, with 13 bases remaining between them. The CDR3 nucleotides are TGTGCCAGCAGGTTGAGTGAGCGAGAAAAACTGTTTTTT. Translated: CASRLSEREKLFF.